The clone carrying this TCR beta chain is termed medium-sized. Its antigen is not identified. MiXCR, run by TCRdb on the RACE reads, gives a single entry per CDR3 protein. Among nearly 55,000 distinct CDR3 sequences listed, more than 9% were seen once. Trimming took off 3 bases at V and 8 bases at J, with 16 bases between the two ends. Germline assignment: CDR1 MDHEN and CDR2 SYDVKM. This CDR3 comprises 14 residues. Sample time point: patch test 2, 6 weeks after DPC sensitization. Treatment defined: therapeutic diphenylcyclopropenone sensitization with weekly scalp DPC. This sample is drawn from a study of human T cells and chemical hapten exposure. In the study overall: Mostly female, the patients presented with alopecia areata, totalis or universalis.

Study-level findings and limits: Patch test score tracked positively with PT1 expanded TCR counts.

This sequence originates from a woman aged 45-65 years with alopecia areata. Some clones in this sample may be carry-over from other donors' samples. Sequenced material: whole blood, taken in connection with sensitization to the hapten diphenylcyclopropenone (DPC). The genes are TRBV28 and TRBJ1-2, with TRBD1 as a possible D gene (6 bases). The CDR3 reads CASSFAITGYGYTF. DNA for the CDR3: TGTGCCAGCAGTTTCGCTATCACAGGGTACGGCTACACCTTC.